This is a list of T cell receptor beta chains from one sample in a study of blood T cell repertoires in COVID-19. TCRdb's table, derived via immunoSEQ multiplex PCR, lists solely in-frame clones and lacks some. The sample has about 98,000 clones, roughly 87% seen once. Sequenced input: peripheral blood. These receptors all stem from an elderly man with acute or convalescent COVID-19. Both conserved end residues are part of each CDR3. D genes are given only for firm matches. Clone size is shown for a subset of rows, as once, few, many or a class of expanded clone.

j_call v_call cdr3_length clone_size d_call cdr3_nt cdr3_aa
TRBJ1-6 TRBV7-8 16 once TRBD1 TGTGCCAGCAGCAGAGGCGGGACAGGGGGAGGGTCACCCCTCCACTTT CASSRGGTGGGSPLHF
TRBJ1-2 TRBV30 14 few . TGTGCCTGGACGATAGGGAGCACTAACTATGGCTACACCTTC CAWTIGSTNYGYTF
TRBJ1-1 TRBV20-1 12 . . TGCAGTGCTAGTACCGGAGGCACTGAAGCTTTCTTT CSASTGGTEAFF
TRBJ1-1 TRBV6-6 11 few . TGTGCCAGCAGTTACCCGGCTGAAGCTTTCTTT CASSYPAEAFF
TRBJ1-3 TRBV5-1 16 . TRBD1 TGCGCCAGCAGCGACCTAACAGGGGCGAATACCAACACCATATATTTT CASSDLTGANTNTIYF
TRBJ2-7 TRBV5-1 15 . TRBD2 TGCGCCAGCAGCTTGGGGACTAGCGAGAACTACGAGCAGTACTTC CASSLGTSENYEQYF
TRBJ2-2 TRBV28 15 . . TGTGCCAGCATTTCGACAGTTCCGAACACCGGGGAGCTGTTTTTT CASISTVPNTGELFF
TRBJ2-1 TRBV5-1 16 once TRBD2 TGCGCCAGCAGCAGATCGGGACTAGCGGGAGGTAGTGAGCAGTTCTTC CASSRSGLAGGSEQFF
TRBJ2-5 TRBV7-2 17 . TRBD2 TGTGCCAGCAGCTTATCGGTGCGGGGGGCTAAAGGAGAGACCCAGTACTTC CASSLSVRGAKGETQYF
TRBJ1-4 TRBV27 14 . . TGTGCCAGCAGTTTCGGAGGGTTCGGGGAAAAACTGTTTTTT CASSFGGFGEKLFF
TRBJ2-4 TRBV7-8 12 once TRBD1 TGTGCCAGCAGCCCGCTGGACAGGGACCTGTACTTC CASSPLDRDLYF
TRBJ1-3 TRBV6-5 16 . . TGTGCCAGCAGTTGGAAGGCCTGGGGAGCGGGAAACACCATATATTTT CASSWKAWGAGNTIYF
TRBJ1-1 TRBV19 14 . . TGTGCCAGTAGTATAGCAGGGATTAGGACTGAAGCTTTCTTT CASSIAGIRTEAFF
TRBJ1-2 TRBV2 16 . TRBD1 TGTGCCAGCAGTTCTATGGAGACCGGGACAGGGGAGGGCTACACCTTC CASSSMETGTGEGYTF
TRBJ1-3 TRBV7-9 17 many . TGTGCCAGCAGCTTTACCATCCCCCTCACTCCTGGAAACACCATATATTTT CASSFTIPLTPGNTIYF
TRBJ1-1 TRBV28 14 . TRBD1 TGTGCCAGCTGGGACAGGGGTTCCCCAACTGAAGCTTTCTTT CASWDRGSPTEAFF
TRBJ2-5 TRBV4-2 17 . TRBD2 TGTGCCAGCAGCCTCTCCGGGACTAGCGGGAGCGGAGAGACCCAGTACTTC CASSLSGTSGSGETQYF
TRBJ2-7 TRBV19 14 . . TGTGCCAGTAGTATAGTACGGGGAGTACACGAGCAGTACTTC CASSIVRGVHEQYF
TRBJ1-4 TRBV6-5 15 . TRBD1 TGTGCCAGCAGCGGGGACAGGGTGTCTAATGAAAAACTGTTTTTT CASSGDRVSNEKLFF
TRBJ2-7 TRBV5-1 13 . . TGCGCCAGCAGCCCTGGGACTTTGTACGAGCAGTACTTC CASSPGTLYEQYF
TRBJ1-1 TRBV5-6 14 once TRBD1 TGTGCCAGCAGCAGGGGACAGGGAGTGACTGAAGCTTTCTTT CASSRGQGVTEAFF
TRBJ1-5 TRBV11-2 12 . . TGTGCCAGCAGCACTCCGACAGGGCCCCAGCATTTT CASSTPTGPQHF